This T cell receptor (beta chain) was identified during a study of cytomegalovirus exposure and HLA in healthy donors. This clone has a single count. Antigen: not known. The CDR3 runs to 16 residues. Trimming took 4 bases from V and 3 from J; bases not matched to a gene: 6. Germline V lookup: CDR1 SGHDT, CDR2 YYEEEE. Findings of the study overall: Many donors carried some public TCRs, although rarity characterized most TCR sequences. The classifier reportedly diagnosed cytomegalovirus status with high specificity and sensitivity. Most TCR beta V segments were productive about 90% or about 30% of the time in an earlier analysis. Available immune exposure information was restricted to CMV serostatus only.

PCR employed 60 Vbeta and 13 Jbeta primers. Generated by immunoSEQ multiplex PCR, the TCRdb table keeps only in-frame clones and is missing some. This sample has roughly 190,000 clones, with 78% found just once. The source is a woman in her 30s in good health and CMV-seropositive. J is TRBJ2-1 and V is TRBV5-6; 11 nucleotides match TRBD2. Sequenced input: PBMCs. CDR3 residues: CASSRTGTSGYNEQFF. CDR3 bases: TGTGCCAGCAGCCGAACCGGGACTAGCGGCTACAATGAGCAGTTCTTC.